What follows is one T cell receptor beta chain and its context. The PCR employed 60 Vbeta primers together with 13 Jbeta primers. Assay: immunoSEQ multiplex PCR; the TCRdb copy retains only in-frame clones and omits some. The sample has about 160,000 clones, approximately 86% seen once. Germline CDR1 reads SGHVS; CDR2 reads FNYEAQ. V shed 5 bases and J 8 bases; nucleotides not matched to a gene: 10. The CDR3 extends over 17 amino acids. The data stem from a study of cytomegalovirus exposure and HLA in healthy donors. The material sequenced was PBMCs. The sequence was collected from a woman under 30 in good health and CMV-seronegative. This chain connects TRBV7-6 to TRBJ2-2, with 14 nucleotides matching TRBD2. The CDR3 spells CASSPKTSGRASGELFF. In DNA form, the CDR3 reads TGTGCCAGCAGCCCAAAGACTAGCGGGAGGGCCAGTGGGGAGCTGTTTTTT.